This T cell receptor (beta chain) was recovered during a study of cytomegalovirus exposure and HLA in healthy donors. Overall study results and limits: Researchers reported in a later analysis that a missense DCLRE1C variant was tied to TCR beta V- and J-gene trimming.

A word on this clone: Its antigen is as yet unknown.

Primers: 60 Vbeta forward and 13 Jbeta reverse. TCRdb keeps only in-frame clones here, not all; method: immunoSEQ multiplex PCR. Of approximately 81,000 clones in the sample, approximately 81% were seen once. The specimen sequenced was PBMCs. The receptor was isolated from a woman in her forties or fifties in good health and CMV-seropositive.

The CDR3 sequence: CASSSQYGGLAGGPREFF. CDR3 sequence (DNA): TGTGCCAGCAGTTCCCAATATGGGGGACTAGCGGGAGGGCCCAGGGAGTTCTTC. The gene calls are TRBV27 and TRBJ2-1, with 16 positions matching TRBD2. The junction had 17 bases not matched to a gene; V was cut back by 4 bases and J by 14 bases. The CDR3 is made up of 18 amino acids. Germline V gene lookup returns CDR1 MNHEY and CDR2 SMNVEV (reference sequence).